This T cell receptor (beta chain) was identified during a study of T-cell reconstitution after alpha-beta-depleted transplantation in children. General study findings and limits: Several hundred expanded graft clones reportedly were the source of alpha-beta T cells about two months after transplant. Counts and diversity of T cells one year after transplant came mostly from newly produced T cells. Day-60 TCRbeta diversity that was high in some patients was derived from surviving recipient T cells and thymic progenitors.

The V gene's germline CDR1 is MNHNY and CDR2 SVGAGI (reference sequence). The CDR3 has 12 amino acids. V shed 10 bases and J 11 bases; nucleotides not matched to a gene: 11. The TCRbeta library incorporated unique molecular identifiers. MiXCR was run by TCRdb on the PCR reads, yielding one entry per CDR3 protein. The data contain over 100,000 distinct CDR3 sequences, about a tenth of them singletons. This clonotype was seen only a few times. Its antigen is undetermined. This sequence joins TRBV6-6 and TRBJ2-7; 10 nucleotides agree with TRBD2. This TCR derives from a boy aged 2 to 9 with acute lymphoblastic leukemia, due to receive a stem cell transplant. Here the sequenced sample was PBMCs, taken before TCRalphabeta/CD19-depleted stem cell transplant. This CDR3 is CATTSGAKGEYF. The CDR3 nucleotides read TGTGCCACCACTAGCGGGGCAAAGGGGGAGTACTTC.